This T cell receptor beta chain was documented in a study of identical twins. Whole-study results and caveats: Less excess twin sharing appeared in beta out-of-frame sequences. Carriage of fewer insertions was seen in abundant cord blood beta clonotypes, whereas memory repertoires showed none.

The CDR3 sequence is 15 residues long. The germline CDR1 and CDR2 sequences are MNHEY and SVGAGI. V shed 4 bases and J 10 bases; nucleotides not matched to a gene: 14. From the 5' RACE reads, TCRdb called clonotypes with MiXCR, one entry per CDR3 protein. The table records more than 1.5 million distinct CDR3 sequences, roughly a third of them present only once. As to this clonotype: The antigen is undetermined.

This receptor was taken from a newborn girl in good health. The sequenced sample was cord blood. The V and J genes are TRBV6-5 and TRBJ2-7; 9 bases map to TRBD2. Here the CDR3 reads CASSSGLAIREAQYF. The CDR3 region has the DNA TGTGCCAGCAGTTCGGGACTAGCAATTCGAGAGGCCCAGTACTTC.